This T cell receptor beta chain stems from a study of CD8 T cells in Susac syndrome. Random hexamers were used to reverse transcribe an amount of roughly 0.45 to 1 ug RNA. TCRdb fed the immunoSEQ multiplex PCR reads into MiXCR, producing one record per CDR3 protein. Of 200,000 to 300,000 distinct CDR3 sequences listed, 96% are singletons. The CDR3 has 16 amino acids. Trimming at V came to 10 bases and at J to 1 base, leaving 12 bases not matched to a gene. Germline V gene lookup returns CDR1 SNHLY and CDR2 FYNNEI. The receptor was isolated from a human donor with Susac syndrome. The genes are TRBV2 and TRBJ2-7; TRBD2 matches at 11 bases. Sequencing input: CD4+ T cells from PBMCs. The CDR3 is CAIIDQGLAASYEQYF. The DNA of the CDR3 is TGTGCCATCATCGATCAGGGACTAGCGGCTTCCTACGAGCAGTACTTC.